This TCR beta chain came from a study of shared clonotypes between healthy human individuals. About this clone itself: Antigen: not known.

Replicate PCRs run on sorted subsets employed approximately 0.2 ug DNA, around 31,000 T cell genomes. The repertoire was sequenced with immunoSEQ multiplex PCR; TCRdb's copy has only in-frame clones and lacks some. Of approximately 1,000,000 clones in the sample, approximately 80% were seen once. Adult donors, all healthy and HIV-negative, had no recent acute infections or vaccinations. Study-wide results and limits: Non-shared clonotypes showed lower generation probabilities than clonotypes common to all four donors. Larger estimated richness was generally recorded for naive subsets relative to memory subsets.

This clonotype originated in a man between 18 and 29 years old in good health. Some clones in this sample may be carry-over from other donors' samples. The sequencing input was memory CD4+ T cells from PBMCs. Noted subset: CD45RA-negative fraction.

The CDR3 coding sequence is TGTGCCTGGAGTTCTCCCGGGCTGGGTGAAAAACTGTTTTTT. Its protein is CAWSSPGLGEKLFF. The gene calls are TRBV30 and TRBJ1-4; D unresolved. The V end lost 2 bases, the J end lost 7 bases, and 14 bases lay between the germline ends. CDR3 length: 14 amino acids. The germline gives CDR1 GTSNPN, CDR2 SVGIG (reference sequence).